A selection of T cell receptor beta chains follows, all from one sample in a study of blood T cell repertoires in COVID-19. Using immunoSEQ multiplex PCR, the repertoire was profiled, and TCRdb retains in-frame clones only, with some absent. Of 53,000 or so clones listed, 60% to 85% are singletons. The sample taken for sequencing was peripheral blood. The receptors derive from a human donor with active or convalescent COVID-19. The donor label of this sample is uncertain. Each CDR3 is given with its conserved first and last residue. A D gene is named only where the DNA matches it firmly. Part of the rows lack a size; the others show once, few, many or a class for expanded clones.

D	size	V	J	DNA	CDR3
TRBD1	.	TRBV7-9	TRBJ1-5	TGTGCCAGCAGCGCCTTGGACAGGAACAATCAGCCCCAGCATTTT	CASSALDRNNQPQHF
TRBD2	few	TRBV9	TRBJ2-6	TGTGCCAGCAGCGTAGGGCTAGCGGGAGTTCTTAGCTCTGGGGCCAACGTCCTGACTTTC	CASSVGLAGVLSSGANVLTF
.	.	TRBV24-1	TRBJ2-7	TGTGCCACCAGTGGTTGGACAGATCCCTACGAGCAGTACTTC	CATSGWTDPYEQYF
.	.	TRBV6-1	TRBJ1-2	TGTGCCAGCGCTGGGACAACCTATGGCTACACCTTC	CASAGTTYGYTF
.	.	TRBV7-9	TRBJ1-1	TGTGCCAGCAGCTCCGCCACAGGGTTGCCTATCGACGCTTTCTTT	CASSSATGLPIDAFF
.	.	TRBV7-3	TRBJ2-7	TGTGCCAGCAGCCCGCAAGGGGGAGCAGGCGAGCAGTACTTC	CASSPQGGAGEQYF
.	.	TRBV6-2/TRBV6-3	TRBJ1-5	TGTGCCAGCAGTTACAGGAGAGCGCAGGGGTCGACGGATAGCAATCAGCCCCAGCATTTT	CASSYRRAQGSTDSNQPQHF
TRBD1	.	TRBV30	TRBJ2-7	TGTGCCGTTCAGCCGGGACAGCTTCTCTACGAGCAGTACTTC	CAVQPGQLLYEQYF
.	.	TRBV5-1	TRBJ2-1	TGCGCCAGTCAGGATAATGAGCAGTTCTTC	CASQDNEQFF
.	.	TRBV9	TRBJ2-1	TGTGCCAGCAGCGTAGCAGGGGGGTCCTACAATGAGCAGTTCTTC	CASSVAGGSYNEQFF